The clone carrying this TCR beta chain was counted once. The protocol was immunoSEQ multiplex PCR, while the TCRdb copy is restricted to in-frame clones and leaves out a portion. This sample carries around 140,000 clones, approximately 88% of them seen once, and the ten largest clones take 5.5% to 7%. The data were taken from a study of T cell responses to AZD1222 COVID-19 vaccine. The ends were cut back, 0 bases at V and 6 bases at J, with 15 bases in the middle. The CDR3 is 15 residues long. Germline V gene sequence: CDR1 MNHEY, CDR2 SMNVEV (reference sequence). Here the sequenced sample was peripheral blood, taken on day 0 of AZD1222 vaccination. This receptor was taken from an adult in good health. J is TRBJ2-7 and V is TRBV27; no definite D call. The CDR3: CASSLSGPPFSEQYF. CDR3 nucleotides: TGTGCCAGCAGTTTATCCGGGCCCCCGTTTAGCGAGCAGTACTTC.